The 6 T cell receptor beta chains in this list originate from one sample, sequenced in a study of blood T cells in healthy people across ages. Next came a second PCR, run for about 7 to 12 cycles, which used a sample-barcoded 5' primer along with a J-beta primer mix. TCRdb reanalysed the 5' RACE reads using MiXCR and keeps one entry per CDR3 protein. The profile shows 780,000 or so distinct CDR3 sequences, about 56% of them singletons. What was sequenced was blood. All receptors come from a man aged 40-55 years in good health.

This clonotype has more than one count but fewer than ten. The rearrangement links TRBV7-2 to TRBJ2-5, with a tentative D call TRBD1 (6 bases). V lost 5 bases and J 5 bases, leaving 18 bases between the germline ends. The V gene's germline CDR1 is SGHTA and CDR2 FQGNSA. The CDR3 contains 15 residues. Here the CDR3 reads CASSGPNRVRETQYF. The CDR3 DNA sequence: TGTGCCAGCAGCGGCCCGAACAGGGTACGGGAGACCCAGTACTTC. The complete variable domain, with remaining parts taken from reference TRBV7-2 and TRBJ2-5, reads GAGVSQSPSNKVTEKGKDVELRCDPISGHTALYWYRQSLGQGLEFLIYFQGNSAPDKSGLPSDRFSAERTGGSVSTLTIQRTQQEDSAVYLCASSGPNRVRETQYFGPGTRLLVL.

This chain joins TRBV5-6 and TRBJ1-5, with 8 bases lining up with TRBD1. Germline V gene data show CDR1 as SGHDT and CDR2 as YYEEEE. J was trimmed by 7 bases and V by 1 base; bases with no gene match: 7. This CDR3 region has 15 residues. The CDR3, as DNA: TGTGCCAGCAGCTTGTACACAGGGGGGAACCAGCCCCAGCATTTT. This gives the protein CASSLYTGGNQPQHF.

This clonotype was seen more than once but under ten times. The genes are TRBV25-1 and TRBJ2-7; unclear D gene. Trimming stripped 4 bases from V and 0 bases from J, with 10 bases between. This CDR3 region has 14 residues. The germline gives CDR1 MGHDK, CDR2 SYGVNS. CDR3 sequence: CASSAVTDSYEQYF. Here the CDR3 DNA reads TGTGCCAGCAGTGCCGTCACAGACTCCTACGAGCAGTACTTC.

The V call is TRBV20-1, the J call TRBJ1-1; 9 nucleotides match TRBD1. In germline, CDR1 is DFQATT, CDR2 SNEGSKA (reference sequence). This CDR3 has 15 residues. After removal of 0 bases from V and 2 bases from J, the junction contained 4 bases not matched to a gene. The CDR3 loop reads CSARERQGENTEAFF. The CDR3, as DNA: TGCAGTGCTAGAGAGCGACAGGGGGAAAACACTGAAGCTTTCTTT.

This clonotype was detected once. V usage is TRBV7-9 and J usage is TRBJ1-2; D is possibly TRBD1 (5 bases). The CDR3 loop spans 15 amino acids. V lost 0 bases and J lost 8, with 16 bases in between. Germline V gene sequence: CDR1 SEHNR, CDR2 FQNEAQ (reference sequence). The CDR3 here is CASSLAPTVMEGYTF. The CDR3 DNA sequence: TGTGCCAGCAGCTTAGCCCCGACAGTGATGGAAGGCTACACCTTC.

This clonotype was counted many times. This chain connects TRBV28 to TRBJ2-3; TRBD2 agrees at 11 bases. The length of the CDR3 is 15 residues. Germline CDR1 is MDHEN and CDR2 is SYDVKM. With V trimmed by 3 bases and J by 6 bases, 5 bases remained unmatched. The DNA of the CDR3 is TGTGCCAGCAGTTTGGTGGCTAGCGGGGGGGATACGCAGTATTTT. Its translation is CASSLVASGGDTQYF.